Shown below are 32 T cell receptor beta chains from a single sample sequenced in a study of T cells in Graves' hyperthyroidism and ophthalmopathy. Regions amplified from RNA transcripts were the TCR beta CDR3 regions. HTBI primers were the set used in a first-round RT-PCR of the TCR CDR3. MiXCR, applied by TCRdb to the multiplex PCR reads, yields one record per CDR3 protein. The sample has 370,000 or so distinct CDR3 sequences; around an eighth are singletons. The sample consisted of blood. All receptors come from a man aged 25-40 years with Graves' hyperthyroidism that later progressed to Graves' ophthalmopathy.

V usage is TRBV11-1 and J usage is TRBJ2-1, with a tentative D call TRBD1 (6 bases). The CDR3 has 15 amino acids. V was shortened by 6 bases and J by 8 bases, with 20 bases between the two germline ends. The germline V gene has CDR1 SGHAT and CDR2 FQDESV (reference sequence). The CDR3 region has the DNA TGTGCCAGCAGGAGTCAACCGGGACACCACGATGAGCAGTTCTTC. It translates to CASRSQPGHHDEQFF.

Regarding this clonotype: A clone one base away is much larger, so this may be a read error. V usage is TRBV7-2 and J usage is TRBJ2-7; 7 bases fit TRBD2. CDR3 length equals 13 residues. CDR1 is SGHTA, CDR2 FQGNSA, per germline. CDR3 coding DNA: TGTCCCAGCAGCCTCCCGGGGAGGGACGAGCAGTACTTC. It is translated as CPSSLPGRDEQYF.

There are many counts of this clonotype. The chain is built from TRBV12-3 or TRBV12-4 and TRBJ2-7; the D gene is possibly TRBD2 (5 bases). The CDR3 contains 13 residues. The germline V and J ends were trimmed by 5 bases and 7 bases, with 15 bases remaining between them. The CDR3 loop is CASSPGSSGEQYF. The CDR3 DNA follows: TGTGCCAGCAGTCCAGGTTCTTCGGGGGAGCAGTACTTC.

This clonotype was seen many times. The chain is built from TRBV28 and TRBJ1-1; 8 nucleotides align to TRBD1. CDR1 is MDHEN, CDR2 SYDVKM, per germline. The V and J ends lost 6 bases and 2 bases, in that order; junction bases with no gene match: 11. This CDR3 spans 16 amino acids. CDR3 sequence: CASRLGTGQRNTEAFF. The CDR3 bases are TGTGCCAGCAGACTCGGGACAGGACAACGTAACACTGAAGCTTTCTTT.

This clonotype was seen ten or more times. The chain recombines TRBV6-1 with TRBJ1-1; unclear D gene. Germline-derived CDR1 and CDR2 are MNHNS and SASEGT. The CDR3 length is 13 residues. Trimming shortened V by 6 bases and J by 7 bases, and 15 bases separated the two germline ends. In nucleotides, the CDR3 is TGTGCCAGCAGCCGGACGGCTTGGGATGAAGCTTTCTTT. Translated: CASSRTAWDEAFF.

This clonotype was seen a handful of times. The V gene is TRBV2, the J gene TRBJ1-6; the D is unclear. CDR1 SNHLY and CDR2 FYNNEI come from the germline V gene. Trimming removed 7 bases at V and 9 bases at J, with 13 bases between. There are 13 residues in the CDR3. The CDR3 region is CASIRDLGSPLHF. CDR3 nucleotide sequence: TGTGCCAGCATTAGGGATTTAGGTTCACCCCTCCACTTT.

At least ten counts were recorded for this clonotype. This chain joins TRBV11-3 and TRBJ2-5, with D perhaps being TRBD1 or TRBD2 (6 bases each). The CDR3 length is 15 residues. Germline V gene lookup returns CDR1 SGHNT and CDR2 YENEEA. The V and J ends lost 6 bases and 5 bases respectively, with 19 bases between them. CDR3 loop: CASSNAGQLRETQYF. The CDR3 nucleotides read TGTGCCAGCAGTAATGCGGGACAACTGAGGGAGACCCAGTACTTC.

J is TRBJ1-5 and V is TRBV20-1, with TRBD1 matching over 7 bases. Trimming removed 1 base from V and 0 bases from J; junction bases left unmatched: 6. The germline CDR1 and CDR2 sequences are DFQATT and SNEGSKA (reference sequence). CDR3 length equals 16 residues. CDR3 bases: TGCAGTGCTAGAGCAGACAGGGTCTATAGCAATCAGCCCCAGCATTTT. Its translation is CSARADRVYSNQPQHF.

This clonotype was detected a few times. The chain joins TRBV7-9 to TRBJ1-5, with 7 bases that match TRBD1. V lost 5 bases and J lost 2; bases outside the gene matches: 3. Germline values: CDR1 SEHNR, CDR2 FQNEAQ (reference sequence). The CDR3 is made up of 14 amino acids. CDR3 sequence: CASSPQGGNQPQHF. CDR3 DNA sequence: TGTGCCAGCAGCCCTCAGGGGGGCAATCAGCCCCAGCATTTT.

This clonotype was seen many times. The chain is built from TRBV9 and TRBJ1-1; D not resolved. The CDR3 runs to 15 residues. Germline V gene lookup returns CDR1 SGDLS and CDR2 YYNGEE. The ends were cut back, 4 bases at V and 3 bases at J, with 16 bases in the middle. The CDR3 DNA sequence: TGTGCCAGCAGCACAACCGGGCGGAGGGACACTGAAGCTTTCTTT. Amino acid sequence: CASSTTGRRDTEAFF.

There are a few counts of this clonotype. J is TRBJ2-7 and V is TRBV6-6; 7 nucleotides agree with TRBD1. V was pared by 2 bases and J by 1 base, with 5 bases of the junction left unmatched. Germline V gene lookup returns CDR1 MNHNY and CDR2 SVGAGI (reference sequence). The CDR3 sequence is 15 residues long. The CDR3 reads CASSYGQGVSYEQYF. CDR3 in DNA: TGTGCCAGCAGTTACGGGCAGGGGGTATCCTACGAGCAGTACTTC.

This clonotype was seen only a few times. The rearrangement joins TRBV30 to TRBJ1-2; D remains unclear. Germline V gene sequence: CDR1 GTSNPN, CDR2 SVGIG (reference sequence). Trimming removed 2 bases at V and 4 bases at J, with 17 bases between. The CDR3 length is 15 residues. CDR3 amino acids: CAWSPSWTAGYGYTF. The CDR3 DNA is TGTGCCTGGAGTCCCTCCTGGACGGCTGGCTATGGCTACACCTTC.

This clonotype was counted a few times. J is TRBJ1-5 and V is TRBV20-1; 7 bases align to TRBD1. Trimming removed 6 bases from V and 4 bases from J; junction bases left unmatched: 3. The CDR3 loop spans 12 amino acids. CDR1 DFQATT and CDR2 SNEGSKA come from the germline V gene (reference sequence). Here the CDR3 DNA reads TGCAGTGCACGCAGGGGGAATCAGCCCCAGCATTTT. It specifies CSARRGNQPQHF.

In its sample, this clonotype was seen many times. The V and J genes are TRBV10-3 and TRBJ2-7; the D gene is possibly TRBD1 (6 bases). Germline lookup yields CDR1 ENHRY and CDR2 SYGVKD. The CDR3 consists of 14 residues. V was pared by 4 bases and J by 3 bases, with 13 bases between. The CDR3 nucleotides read TGTGCCATCAGTGCTCGGGACACTAACTACGAGCAGTACTTC. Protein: CAISARDTNYEQYF.

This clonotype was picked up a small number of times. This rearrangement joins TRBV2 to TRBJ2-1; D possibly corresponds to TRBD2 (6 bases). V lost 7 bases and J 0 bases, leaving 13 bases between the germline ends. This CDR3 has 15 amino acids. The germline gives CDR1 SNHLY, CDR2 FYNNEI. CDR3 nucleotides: TGTGCCAGCAACGGCGGGGTGAGCTCCTACAATGAGCAGTTCTTC. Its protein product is CASNGGVSSYNEQFF.

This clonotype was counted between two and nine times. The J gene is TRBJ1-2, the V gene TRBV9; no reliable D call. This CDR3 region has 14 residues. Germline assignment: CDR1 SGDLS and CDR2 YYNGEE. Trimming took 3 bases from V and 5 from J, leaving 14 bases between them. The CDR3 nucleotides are TGTGCCAGCAGCGCCCAGCTCGGTCCGTATGGCTACACCTTC. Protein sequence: CASSAQLGPYGYTF.

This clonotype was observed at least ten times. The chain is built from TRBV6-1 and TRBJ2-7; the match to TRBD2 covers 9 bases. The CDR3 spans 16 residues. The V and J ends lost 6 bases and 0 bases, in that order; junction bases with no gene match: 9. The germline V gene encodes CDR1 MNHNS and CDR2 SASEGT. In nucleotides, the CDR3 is TGTGCCAGCAGGACCTCTCCGGGACTAGCCTCCTACGAGCAGTACTTC. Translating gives CASRTSPGLASYEQYF.

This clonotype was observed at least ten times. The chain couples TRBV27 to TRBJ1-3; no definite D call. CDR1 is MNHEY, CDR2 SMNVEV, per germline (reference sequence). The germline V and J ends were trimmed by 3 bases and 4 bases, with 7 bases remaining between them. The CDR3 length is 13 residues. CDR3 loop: CASSLREGNTIYF. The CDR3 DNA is TGTGCCAGCAGTTTGCGGGAGGGAAACACCATATATTTT.

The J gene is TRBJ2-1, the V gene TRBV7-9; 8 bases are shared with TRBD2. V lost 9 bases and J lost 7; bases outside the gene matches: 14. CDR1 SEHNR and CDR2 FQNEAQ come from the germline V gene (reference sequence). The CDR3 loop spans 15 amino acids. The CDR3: CASKAAGGALNEQFF. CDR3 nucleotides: TGTGCCAGTAAAGCTGCCGGGGGGGCTTTGAATGAGCAGTTCTTC.

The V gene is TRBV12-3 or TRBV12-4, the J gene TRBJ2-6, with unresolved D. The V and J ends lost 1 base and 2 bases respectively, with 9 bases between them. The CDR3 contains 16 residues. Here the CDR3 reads CASSLGAAPGANVLTF. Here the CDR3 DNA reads TGTGCCAGCAGTTTAGGGGCCGCGCCTGGGGCCAACGTCCTGACTTTC.

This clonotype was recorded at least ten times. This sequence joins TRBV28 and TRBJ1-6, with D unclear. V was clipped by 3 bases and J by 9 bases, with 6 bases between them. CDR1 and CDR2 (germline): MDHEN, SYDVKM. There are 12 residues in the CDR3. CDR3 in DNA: TGTGCCAGCAGTTTTTCACCTTCACCCCTCCACTTT. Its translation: CASSFSPSPLHF. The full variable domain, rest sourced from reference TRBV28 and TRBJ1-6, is DVKVTQSSRYLVKRTGEKVFLECVQDMDHENMFWYRQDPGLGLRLIYFSYDVKMKEKGDIPEGYSVSREKKERFSLILESASTNQTSMYLCASSFSPSPLHFGNGTRLTVT.

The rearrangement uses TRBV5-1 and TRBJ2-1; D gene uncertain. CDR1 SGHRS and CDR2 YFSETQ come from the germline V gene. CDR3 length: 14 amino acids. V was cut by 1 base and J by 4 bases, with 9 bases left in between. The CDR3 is CASSLTTAYNEQFF. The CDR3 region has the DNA TGCGCCAGCAGCTTGACAACAGCATACAATGAGCAGTTCTTC.

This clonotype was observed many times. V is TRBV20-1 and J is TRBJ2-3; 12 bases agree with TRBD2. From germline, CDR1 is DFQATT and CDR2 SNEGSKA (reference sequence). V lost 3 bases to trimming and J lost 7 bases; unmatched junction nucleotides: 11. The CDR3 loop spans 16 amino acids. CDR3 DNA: TGCAGTGCTAGTATGGCTAGCGGGGGGGTATCACATACGCAGTATTTT. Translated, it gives CSASMASGGVSHTQYF.

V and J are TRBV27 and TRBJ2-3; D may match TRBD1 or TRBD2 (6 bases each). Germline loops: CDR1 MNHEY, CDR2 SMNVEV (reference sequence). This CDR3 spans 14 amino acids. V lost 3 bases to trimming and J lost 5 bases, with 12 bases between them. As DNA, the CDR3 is TGTGCCAGCAGTTTTTGGAGGGGGGAAGATACGCAGTATTTT. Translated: CASSFWRGEDTQYF.

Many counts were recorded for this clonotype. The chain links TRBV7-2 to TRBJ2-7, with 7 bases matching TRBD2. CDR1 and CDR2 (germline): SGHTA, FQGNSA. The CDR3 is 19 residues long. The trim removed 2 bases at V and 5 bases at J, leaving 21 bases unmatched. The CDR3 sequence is CASSLSKRGYPGIAHEQYF. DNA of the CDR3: TGTGCCAGCAGCTTAAGTAAGCGGGGCTACCCTGGGATTGCCCACGAGCAGTACTTC.

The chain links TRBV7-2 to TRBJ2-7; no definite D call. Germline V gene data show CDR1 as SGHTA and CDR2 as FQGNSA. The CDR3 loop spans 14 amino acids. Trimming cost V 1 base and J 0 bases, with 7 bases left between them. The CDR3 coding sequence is TGTGCCAGCAGCTTAGTACGGAGCTCCTACGAGCAGTACTTC. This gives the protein CASSLVRSSYEQYF. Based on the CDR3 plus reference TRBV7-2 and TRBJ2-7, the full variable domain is GAGVSQSPSNKVTEKGKDVELRCDPISGHTALYWYRQSLGQGLEFLIYFQGNSAPDKSGLPSDRFSAERTGGSVSTLTIQRTQQEDSAVYLCASSLVRSSYEQYFGPGTRLTVT.

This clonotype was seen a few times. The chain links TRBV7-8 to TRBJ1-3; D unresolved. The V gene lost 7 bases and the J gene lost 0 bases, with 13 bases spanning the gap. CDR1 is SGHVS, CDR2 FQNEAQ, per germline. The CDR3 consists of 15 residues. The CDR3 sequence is CASKGKGLSGNTIYF. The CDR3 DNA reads TGTGCCAGCAAAGGCAAAGGCCTCTCTGGAAACACCATATATTTT.

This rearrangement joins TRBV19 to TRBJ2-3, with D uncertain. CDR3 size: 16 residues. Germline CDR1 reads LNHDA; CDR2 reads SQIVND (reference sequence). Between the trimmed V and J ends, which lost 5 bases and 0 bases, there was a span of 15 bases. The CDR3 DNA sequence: TGTGCCAGTAGTGCCCTCAGCCGTTCTAGCACAGATACGCAGTATTTT. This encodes CASSALSRSSTDTQYF.

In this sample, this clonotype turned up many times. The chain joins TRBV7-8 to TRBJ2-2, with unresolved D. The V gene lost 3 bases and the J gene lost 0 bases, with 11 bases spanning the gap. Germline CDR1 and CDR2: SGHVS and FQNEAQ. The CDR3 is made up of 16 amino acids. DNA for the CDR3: TGTGCCAGCAGCTTGGTGGCGTTGGCGAACACCGGGGAGCTGTTTTTT. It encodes CASSLVALANTGELFF.

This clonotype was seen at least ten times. DNA of the CDR3: TGTGCCAGCAGGGGGTCCGGGACAGGGAATGAAAAACTGTTTTTT. It yields the protein CASRGSGTGNEKLFF. V is TRBV6-1 and J is TRBJ1-4; TRBD1 matches 9 bases. The CDR3 totals 15 residues. The V gene's germline CDR1 is MNHNS and CDR2 SASEGT. With 6 bases clipped from V and 5 bases from J, the junction kept 7 bases outside the gene matches.

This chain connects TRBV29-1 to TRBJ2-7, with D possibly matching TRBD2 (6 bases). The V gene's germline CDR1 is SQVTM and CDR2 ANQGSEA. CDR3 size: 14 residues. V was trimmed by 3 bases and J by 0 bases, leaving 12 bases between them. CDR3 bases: TGCAGCGTTGATTTTAGCGGAGTCTCCTACGAGCAGTACTTC. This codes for CSVDFSGVSYEQYF.

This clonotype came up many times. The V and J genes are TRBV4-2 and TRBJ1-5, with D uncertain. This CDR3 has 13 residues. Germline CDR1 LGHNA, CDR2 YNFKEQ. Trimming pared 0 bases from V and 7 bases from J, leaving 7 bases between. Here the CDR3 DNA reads TGTGCCAGCAGCCAAGAGGAGAGACAGCCCCAGCATTTT. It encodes CASSQEERQPQHF.